What follows is one T cell receptor (beta chain) and its context. The same CDR3 can be traced to other DNA sequences in this sample. Trimming took off 2 bases at V and 3 bases at J, with 8 bases between the two ends. Germline CDR1 SGHRS, CDR2 YFSETQ. This CDR3 comprises 13 residues. The data were obtained in a study of blood T cell repertoires in COVID-19. The assay was immunoSEQ multiplex PCR, and TCRdb's table has in-frame clones only and misses some. The sample carries over 600,000 clones, about nine tenths recorded once. The chain is built from TRBV5-1 and TRBJ1-2, with D possibly being TRBD1 (5 bases). The source of this sequence is a woman aged 18 to 35 with acute or convalescent COVID-19. What was sequenced was peripheral blood. CDR3 coding DNA: TGCGCCAGCAGCTTCACGGGGGACTATGGCTACACCTTC. As protein: CASSFTGDYGYTF.